The present T cell receptor beta chain was sequenced within a study of shared T cell receptors in the human thymus. Sequenced by immunoSEQ multiplex PCR; TCRdb stores in-frame clones only, minus some. The sample includes about 710,000 clones, approximately 87% of them seen just once. This sample was also put to use in a study of human thymus T cells. Turning to that study: The thymus was resected at corrective cardiac surgery. It looked as if thymic and blood repertoires used V and J genes in a biased way. Unrelated people showed highly overlapping thymic repertoires, related research reported.

The origin of this receptor is a boy under three years old with a congenital heart defect. Sequenced: thymocytes.

For the CDR3, the DNA is TGTGCCAGCAGCCCCGGGACTGATACAGATACGCAGTATTTT. Amino acid sequence: CASSPGTDTDTQYF. The chain carries TRBV7-2 and TRBJ2-3; possible D gene TRBD2, 6 bases. V was clipped by 5 bases and J by 3 bases, with 12 bases between them. The CDR3 length is 14 residues. In germline, CDR1 is SGHTA, CDR2 FQGNSA.